Listed here are 25 T cell receptor beta chains from one sample, sequenced in a study of Graves' ophthalmopathy and Graves' hyperthyroidism. Amplifying from RNA transcripts, the study obtained TCR beta CDR3 regions. The first round was an RT-PCR with HTBI primers, and the second round was a multiplex PCR. TCRdb analysed the multiplex PCR reads with MiXCR anew, one entry per CDR3 protein. The repertoire includes about 600,000 distinct CDR3 sequences, less than 45% of them detected once, and about 4% sits in the top ten. Input material: peripheral blood or thyroid tissue (not recorded which). These receptors all stem from an adult man with Graves' hyperthyroidism.

In regard to this clonotype: It may be a read error: a sequence one base away is much more abundant. The chain joins TRBV12-3 or TRBV12-4 to TRBJ1-1; D is ambiguous. The CDR3 loop spans 16 amino acids. Trimming took 5 bases from V and 3 from J, leaving 19 bases between them. CDR3 DNA: TGTGCCAGCAGTCCCGGGAGTGGCCAGATGGACACTGAAGCTTTCTTT. It yields the protein CASSPGSGQMDTEAFF.

This clonotype has only a few counts. The V call is TRBV7-6, the J call TRBJ1-2, with D maybe TRBD1 (5 bases). Trimming shortened V by 5 bases and J by 5 bases, and 12 bases separated the two germline ends. The CDR3 has 13 residues. The germline V gene has CDR1 SGHVS and CDR2 FNYEAQ. CDR3 sequence reads: CASSPGGAYGYTF. The CDR3 DNA sequence: TGTGCCAGCAGCCCAGGCGGGGCGTATGGCTACACCTTC.

This clonotype was detected a few times. The J gene is TRBJ2-2, the V gene TRBV3-1; D ambiguous. This CDR3 spans 13 amino acids. V lost 1 base and J lost 7, with 7 bases in between. The V gene's germline CDR1 is LGHDT and CDR2 YNNKEL (reference sequence). The CDR3 region is CASSQAVGGELFF. Here the CDR3 DNA reads TGTGCCAGCAGCCAAGCGGTTGGCGGGGAGCTGTTTTTT. Supplemented by reference TRBV3-1 and TRBJ2-2, the full variable domain reads DTAVSQTPKYLVTQMGNDKSIKCEQNLGHDTMYWYKQDSKKFLKIMFSYNNKELIINETVPNRFSPKSPDKAHLNLHINSLELGDSAVYFCASSQAVGGELFFGEGSRLTVL.

This clonotype was seen once. The gene calls are TRBV27 and TRBJ1-4; D call uncertain. The CDR3 extends over 15 amino acids. Germline-derived CDR1 and CDR2 are MNHEY and SMNVEV (reference sequence). Trimming pared 5 bases from V and 8 bases from J, leaving 18 bases between. The CDR3 bases are TGTGCCAGCAGTCCACGCGAGGCCCTTGGCGAAAAACTGTTTTTT. It yields the protein CASSPREALGEKLFF.

This clonotype was found once. With a much larger clone just one base away, this may be a read error. This sequence joins TRBV5-1 and TRBJ1-1; TRBD1 agrees at 7 bases. The CDR3 has 16 amino acids. Germline-derived CDR1 and CDR2 are SGHRS and YFSETQ. Written as DNA, the CDR3 is TGCGCCAGCAGCTGTGACAGGGTAAATGGCTGCACTGAAGCTCTCTTT. Protein sequence: CASSCDRVNGCTEALF. The full variable domain, rest sourced from reference TRBV5-1 and TRBJ1-1, is KAGVTQTPRYLIKTRGQQVTLSCSPISGHRSVSWYQQTPGQGLQFLFEYFSETQRNKGNFPGRFSGRQFSNSRSEMNVSTLELGDSALYLCASSCDRVNGCTEALFGQGTRLTVV.

This clonotype was detected ten times or more. The CDR3 loop reads CSAGDRYGYTF. The CDR3 DNA follows: TGCAGCGCCGGGGACAGGTATGGCTACACCTTC. The V gene is TRBV29-1, the J gene TRBJ1-2; 8 bases align to TRBD1. The CDR3 is 11 amino acids. Germline CDR1 is SQVTM and CDR2 is ANQGSEA. V was pared by 7 bases and J by 5 bases, with 3 bases of the junction left unmatched.

V and J are TRBV6-4 and TRBJ2-2, with D hard to call. The CDR3 length is 13 residues. Per germline, CDR1 MRHNA and CDR2 SNTAGT. The V and J ends lost 0 bases and 5 bases respectively, with 4 bases between them. CDR3 region: CASSDSKTGELFF. CDR3 nucleotide sequence: TGTGCCAGCAGTGACTCAAAGACCGGGGAGCTGTTTTTT.

The chain is built from TRBV20-1 and TRBJ1-5; D gene unclear. Germline-derived CDR1 and CDR2 are DFQATT and SNEGSKA (reference sequence). V lost 6 bases and J 4 bases, leaving 22 bases between the germline ends. This CDR3 spans 16 amino acids. CDR3 DNA: TGCAGTGCCAGTACCTCGGAGGGCAGCGCTAATCAGCCCCAGCATTTT. Translating gives CSASTSEGSANQPQHF.

In its sample, this clonotype was seen many times. This chain joins TRBV11-2 and TRBJ2-7; D uncertain. The CDR3 covers 12 residues. Trimming shortened V by 11 bases and J by 2 bases, and 13 bases separated the two germline ends. CDR1 SGHAT and CDR2 FQNNGV come from the germline V gene. This CDR3 reads CACTHETYEQYF. CDR3 nucleotide sequence: TGTGCCTGCACCCATGAAACCTACGAGCAGTACTTC.

There are many counts of this clonotype. This rearrangement joins TRBV7-8 to TRBJ2-5; no reliable D call. Germline assignment: CDR1 SGHVS and CDR2 FQNEAQ. Trimming took 5 bases from V and 2 from J, leaving 9 bases between them. This CDR3 region has 13 residues. The CDR3 region has the DNA TGTGCCAGCAGCCCGGACCTGCAAGAGACCCAGTACTTC. Protein: CASSPDLQETQYF.

This clonotype showed up many times. The V and J genes are TRBV6-5 and TRBJ2-7, with a weak D call TRBD1 (6 bases). Trimming cost V 4 bases and J 2 bases, with 12 bases left between them. The length of the CDR3 is 14 residues. Germline V gene sequence: CDR1 MNHEY, CDR2 SVGAGI. The CDR3 sequence: CASSLWTDPYEQYF. As DNA, the CDR3 is TGTGCCAGCAGTTTATGGACAGATCCCTACGAGCAGTACTTC.

This clonotype was seen repeatedly, ten times or more. The V call is TRBV25-1, the J call TRBJ2-2, with 9 bases that match TRBD1. From germline, CDR1 is MGHDK and CDR2 SYGVNS. Trimming at V came to 8 bases and at J to 3 bases, leaving 4 bases not matched to a gene. There are 14 residues in the CDR3. The CDR3 region is CASRRQGDTGELFF. The CDR3 nucleotides read TGTGCCAGCCGTAGACAGGGGGACACCGGGGAGCTGTTTTTT.

There are many counts of this clonotype. The chain employs TRBV12-3 or TRBV12-4 and TRBJ1-1; D is possibly TRBD1 (6 bases). The length of the CDR3 is 15 residues. Trimming shortened V by 7 bases and J by 1 base, and 16 bases separated the two germline ends. Here the CDR3 DNA reads TGTGCCAGCACCCATCCCGGACAGCGGAACACTGAAGCTTTCTTT. This encodes CASTHPGQRNTEAFF.

The chain combines TRBV14 with TRBJ1-1; TRBD1 matches at 7 bases. This CDR3 has 15 residues. Per germline, CDR1 SGHDN and CDR2 FVKESK. J gave up 5 bases and V 8 bases, and 14 bases lay outside the gene matches. DNA for the CDR3: TGTGCCAGCTCATACGTACAGGGGTTAGGGACTGAAGCTTTCTTT. Encoded protein: CASSYVQGLGTEAFF.

This chain joins TRBV7-9 and TRBJ1-2; TRBD1 aligns across 8 bases. The length of the CDR3 is 13 residues. After removal of 5 bases from V and 9 bases from J, the junction contained 8 bases not matched to a gene. Germline values: CDR1 SEHNR, CDR2 FQNEAQ (reference sequence). The CDR3 region is CASSVTTGASYTF. CDR3 sequence (DNA): TGTGCCAGCAGCGTGACGACAGGGGCAAGCTACACCTTC.

In its sample, this clonotype was seen many times. The J gene is TRBJ1-6, the V gene TRBV24-1; TRBD1 is a possible D gene (5 bases). Per germline, CDR1 KGHDR and CDR2 SFDVKD. The CDR3 contains 12 residues. V was cut by 3 bases and J by 13 bases, with 9 bases left in between. The CDR3 coding sequence is TGTGCCACCAGTGATCCCCAGGGTCCCCTCCACTTT. It yields the protein CATSDPQGPLHF.

The rearrangement joins TRBV5-1 to TRBJ1-1; D is uncertain. Trimming left V 4 bases short and J 7 bases short, with 14 bases between. CDR3 size: 13 residues. Germline CDR1 SGHRS, CDR2 YFSETQ. The CDR3 nucleotides read TGCGCCAGCAGCCCCGACACACGCGGTGAAGCTTTCTTT. Protein product: CASSPDTRGEAFF.

CDR3 in DNA: TGTGCCAGCAGCTTAGAAGGGACTAGCGGGAGGGCCGGAGAGCAGTACTTC. This sequence encodes CASSLEGTSGRAGEQYF. The gene calls are TRBV7-8 and TRBJ2-7; 16 bases map to TRBD2. Trimming cost V 1 base and J 7 bases; bases outside gene matches: 7. The CDR3 consists of 17 residues. Germline CDR1 is SGHVS and CDR2 is FQNEAQ.

The V and J genes are TRBV7-8 and TRBJ2-7; 7 bases agree with TRBD2. This CDR3 comprises 15 residues. Germline CDR1 reads SGHVS; CDR2 reads FQNEAQ. V was clipped by 5 bases and J by 4 bases; unmatched bases: 11. The CDR3 spells CASSPSGGGGYEQYF. The CDR3 DNA sequence: TGTGCCAGCAGCCCCTCCGGTGGGGGAGGGTACGAGCAGTACTTC. The full variable domain, in which reference TRBV7-8 and TRBJ2-7 provide the parts outside the CDR3, is GAGVSQSPRYKVAKRGQDVALRCDPISGHVSLFWYQQALGQGPEFLTYFQNEAQLDKSGLPSDRFFAERPEGSVSTLKIQRTQQEDSAVYLCASSPSGGGGYEQYFGPGTRLTVT.

This clonotype was picked up many times. This rearrangement joins TRBV5-8 to TRBJ1-5; no clear D. The germline gives CDR1 SGHTS, CDR2 YDEGEE. This CDR3 has 14 residues. V lost 0 bases and J 3 bases, leaving 7 bases between the germline ends. The CDR3 bases are TGTGCCAGCAGCTTGGCCGATTCCAATCAGCCCCAGCATTTT. Protein: CASSLADSNQPQHF.

Points on this clonotype: Mismatch with germline at one junction end may stem from a read error. This chain joins TRBV2 and TRBJ1-2, with TRBD1 as a possible D gene (6 bases). The CDR3 covers 11 residues. The germline CDR1 and CDR2 sequences are SNHLY and FYNNEI. For the CDR3, the DNA is TGTGCTAGCAGGGGACTTTATGGCTACACCTTC. As protein: CASRGLYGYTF. Based on the CDR3 plus reference TRBV2 and TRBJ1-2, the full variable domain is EPEVTQTPSHQVTQMGQEVILRCVPISNHLYFYWYRQILGQKVEFLVSFYNNEISEKSEIFDDQFSVERPDGSNFTLKIRSTKLEDSAMYFCASRGLYGYTFGSGTRLTVV.

This chain connects TRBV24-1 to TRBJ1-2, with TRBD1 as a possible D gene (5 bases). This CDR3 comprises 15 residues. Trimming removed 4 bases at V and 7 bases at J, with 18 bases between. Germline V gives CDR1 KGHDR, CDR2 SFDVKD. The CDR3 loop reads CATSESGTEAPGYTF. CDR3 bases: TGTGCCACCAGTGAGTCCGGGACGGAGGCCCCTGGCTACACCTTC.

This clonotype was counted ten times or more. J is TRBJ2-2 and V is TRBV5-1, with a weak D call TRBD2 (5 bases). The CDR3 length is 16 residues. The V and J ends lost 1 base and 4 bases respectively, with 14 bases between them. Germline lookup yields CDR1 SGHRS and CDR2 YFSETQ. The CDR3 DNA reads TGCGCCAGCAGCTTGTCTCGGGGTCGACGCACCGGGGAGCTGTTTTTT. Its protein product is CASSLSRGRRTGELFF.

V usage is TRBV15 and J usage is TRBJ1-1, with 9 positions matching TRBD1. With V trimmed by 3 bases and J by 1 base, 6 bases remained unmatched. The CDR3 has 16 amino acids. Germline CDR1 and CDR2: LNHNV and YYDKDF (reference sequence). CDR3 sequence reads: CATSSPGQGQNTEAFF. DNA of the CDR3: TGTGCCACCAGCAGTCCAGGACAGGGGCAGAACACTGAAGCTTTCTTT.

With regard to this clonotype: With a much larger clone just one base away, this may be a read error. The CDR3 DNA reads as TGCGCCAGCAGCTTGTTACCCCATGGGAATCAGCCCCAGCATTTT. The encoded protein is CASSLLPHGNQPQHF. The chain combines TRBV5-1 with TRBJ1-5, with D unresolved. Trimming took 1 base from V and 4 from J, leaving 12 bases between them. The V gene's germline CDR1 is SGHRS and CDR2 YFSETQ. CDR3 size: 15 residues. The full variable domain, completed using reference TRBV5-1 and TRBJ1-5, is KAGVTQTPRYLIKTRGQQVTLSCSPISGHRSVSWYQQTPGQGLQFLFEYFSETQRNKGNFPGRFSGRQFSNSRSEMNVSTLELGDSALYLCASSLLPHGNQPQHFGDGTRLSIL.